The next 24 T cell receptor beta chains were all read from a single sample in a study of control samples from healthy donors and cancer patients. Assay used: immunoSEQ multiplex PCR; TCRdb lists only in-frame clones, some missing. The table has over 100,000 clones, nearly 90% seen once. Sequences were obtained from blood. These receptors all come from a man aged 50 to 59 in good health.

The rearrangement uses TRBV5-1 and TRBJ1-3; 7 bases align to TRBD1. Germline V gene data show CDR1 as SGHRS and CDR2 as YFSETQ. The V gene end was trimmed by 4 bases and the J gene end by 1 base; junction bases not matched to a gene: 2. The CDR3 contains 14 residues. The CDR3 DNA sequence: TGCGCCAGCAGCCCGACAGGGTCTGGAAACACCATATATTTT. This sequence encodes CASSPTGSGNTIYF. Full variable domain (remainder filled in from reference TRBV5-1 and TRBJ1-3): KAGVTQTPRYLIKTRGQQVTLSCSPISGHRSVSWYQQTPGQGLQFLFEYFSETQRNKGNFPGRFSGRQFSNSRSEMNVSTLELGDSALYLCASSPTGSGNTIYFGEGSWLTVV.

This chain connects TRBV9 to TRBJ2-7; a weak D match, TRBD2 (5 bases). CDR1 and CDR2 from the germline V gene are SGDLS and YYNGEE. The CDR3 runs to 14 residues. Trimming left V 4 bases short and J 7 bases short, with 18 bases between. DNA of the CDR3: TGTGCCAGCAGCCCCAGACCCGGGGTAATTGAGCAGTACTTC. Encoded protein: CASSPRPGVIEQYF.

The table lists this clone with a count of one. The chain links TRBV3-1 (or the pseudogene TRBV3-2) to TRBJ1-6; 12 nucleotides match TRBD1. The CDR3 sequence is 15 residues long. V lost 3 bases to trimming and J lost 7 bases; unmatched junction nucleotides: 1. Per the germline V gene, CDR1 is LGHDT and CDR2 is YNNKEL (reference sequence). CDR3 in DNA: TGTGCCAGCAGCCAGGGGACAGGGGGCAATTCACCCCTCCACTTT. This codes for CASSQGTGGNSPLHF.

This clone has ten or more counts. The chain recombines TRBV2 with TRBJ2-2, with 7 bases lining up with TRBD1. CDR1 and CDR2 from the germline V gene are SNHLY and FYNNEI. The CDR3 sequence is 14 residues long. The V segment lost 9 bases and the J segment 0 bases; nucleotides outside the gene matches: 4. CDR3 sequence: CARGQLANTGELFF. The CDR3 nucleotides are TGTGCCAGGGGACAGCTCGCGAACACCGGGGAGCTGTTTTTT.

The chain joins TRBV19 to TRBJ1-5, with TRBD1 as a possible D gene (6 bases). The germline V gene has CDR1 LNHDA and CDR2 SQIVND (reference sequence). The CDR3 spans 16 residues. Trimming shortened V by 6 bases and J by 5 bases, and 20 bases separated the two germline ends. The CDR3 nucleotides read TGTGCCAGTAGAACGTATAAGGGGGGAGGCGATCAGCCCCAGCATTTT. Protein product: CASRTYKGGGDQPQHF.

This clone has only one observation. J is TRBJ2-3 and V is TRBV7-9; a weak D match, TRBD1 (6 bases). Germline V gives CDR1 SEHNR, CDR2 FQNEAQ (reference sequence). Trimming took 2 bases from V and 1 from J, leaving 10 bases between them. The CDR3 totals 15 residues. CDR3 loop: CASSLLEGGTDTQYF. The DNA of the CDR3 is TGTGCCAGCAGCTTACTAGAGGGGGGCACAGATACGCAGTATTTT.

V gene TRBV7-8 combines with J gene TRBJ2-3; TRBD2 matches at 10 bases. CDR1 SGHVS and CDR2 FQNEAQ come from the germline V gene. With 5 bases clipped from V and 2 bases from J, the junction kept 10 bases outside the gene matches. This CDR3 is 17 amino acids long. The CDR3 DNA sequence: TGTGCCAGCAGCCAGCGGGGGGGCCTAGGTAACACAGATACGCAGTATTTT. Its translation: CASSQRGGLGNTDTQYF.

The V gene is TRBV7-9, the J gene TRBJ2-5; 10 bases agree with TRBD2. The germline V gene encodes CDR1 SEHNR and CDR2 FQNEAQ (reference sequence). V shed 5 bases, J shed 9 bases, and the junction held 9 bases outside the gene matches. The CDR3 consists of 14 residues. The CDR3 region has the DNA TGTGCCAGCAGCCTTAGCGGGGGGCCGGCGGCCCAGTACTTC. This gives the protein CASSLSGGPAAQYF.

This chain uses TRBV11-2 with TRBJ2-3, with D uncertain. Germline CDR1 reads SGHAT; CDR2 reads FQNNGV. The CDR3 consists of 16 residues. Trimming pared 3 bases from V and 0 bases from J, leaving 13 bases between. CDR3 residues: CASSFTLSQSTDTQYF. CDR3 in DNA: TGTGCCAGCAGCTTTACTTTGAGTCAGAGCACAGATACGCAGTATTTT.

This sequence joins TRBV2 and TRBJ1-5, with D tentatively TRBD1 (5 bases). This CDR3 spans 16 amino acids. V gave up 6 bases and J gave up 3 bases, with 18 bases separating them. Germline-derived CDR1 and CDR2 are SNHLY and FYNNEI. The DNA for the CDR3 is TGTGCCAGCAGAAGGACAAATCAGGTATTCAATCAGCCCCAGCATTTT. Its protein product is CASRRTNQVFNQPQHF.

This clone was observed a handful of times. The chain couples TRBV29-1 to TRBJ2-4; 10 bases match TRBD1. Germline V gene lookup returns CDR1 SQVTM and CDR2 ANQGSEA. This CDR3 has 14 residues. The ends lost 5 bases at V and 8 bases at J; junction bases unmatched: 9. The CDR3, as DNA: TGCAGCGTTATCGCTGGGACAGGGGATGACATTCAGTACTTC. This codes for CSVIAGTGDDIQYF. Full variable domain (missing parts from reference TRBV29-1 and TRBJ2-4): SAVISQKPSRDICQRGTSLTIQCQVDSQVTMMFWYRQQPGQSLTLIATANQGSEATYESGFVIDKFPISRPNLTFSTLTVSNMSPEDSSIYLCSVIAGTGDDIQYFGAGTRLSVL.

The V gene is TRBV5-1, the J gene TRBJ1-4; D possibly corresponds to TRBD1 (5 bases). The CDR3 totals 14 residues. The ends were cut back, 5 bases at V and 0 bases at J, with 8 bases in the middle. The germline CDR1 and CDR2 sequences are SGHRS and YFSETQ. The CDR3 protein is CASRQASTNEKLFF. In DNA form, the CDR3 reads TGCGCCAGCAGACAGGCGTCAACTAATGAAAAACTGTTTTTT.

The chain couples TRBV6-5 to TRBJ2-7; 7 bases match TRBD1. With V trimmed by 5 bases and J by 2 bases, 6 bases remained unmatched. The CDR3 extends over 14 amino acids. Germline V gives CDR1 MNHEY, CDR2 SVGAGI. CDR3 in amino acids: CASSPWGQTYEQYF. The CDR3 DNA reads TGTGCCAGCAGTCCATGGGGACAGACCTACGAGCAGTACTTC.

This clone was observed once. The chain recombines TRBV10-3 with TRBJ2-1; tentative D call: TRBD2 (8 bases). Between the trimmed V and J ends, which lost 3 bases and 9 bases, there was a span of 24 bases. Germline assignment: CDR1 ENHRY and CDR2 SYGVKD. The CDR3 extends over 17 amino acids. CDR3 nucleotide sequence: TGTGCCATCAGTGAAGTAGCGGGACAGTCCCTTTTAGGTGAGCAGTTCTTC. It translates to CAISEVAGQSLLGEQFF.

The J gene is TRBJ2-2, the V gene TRBV7-3; a weak D match, TRBD1 (6 bases). Trimming cost V 4 bases and J 2 bases, with 8 bases left between them. CDR3 length equals 14 residues. From germline, CDR1 is SGHTA and CDR2 FQGTGA. The CDR3 here is CASSSQGNTGELFF. The CDR3 coding sequence is TGTGCCAGCAGCTCACAGGGAAACACCGGGGAGCTGTTTTTT.

In this sample, this clone turned up once. The CDR3 is CASSVEETATGELFF. In DNA form, the CDR3 reads TGTGCCAGCAGCGTAGAAGAGACAGCCACCGGGGAGCTGTTTTTT. The chain uses TRBV9 and TRBJ2-2; a weak D match, TRBD1 (5 bases). CDR1 is SGDLS, CDR2 YYNGEE, per germline. The CDR3 consists of 15 residues. V was clipped by 0 bases and J by 4 bases, with 10 bases between them.

The rearrangement uses TRBV10-3 and TRBJ1-1, with D hard to call. This CDR3 is built from 15 residues. V was trimmed by 0 bases and J by 3 bases, leaving 11 bases between them. From germline, CDR1 is ENHRY and CDR2 SYGVKD. The CDR3 nucleotides read TGTGCCATCAGTGAGTCGTCTCGTGGACACACTGAAGCTTTCTTT. Amino acid sequence: CAISESSRGHTEAFF.

In its sample, this clone was seen a few times. The V call is TRBV9, the J call TRBJ1-2; no clear D. This CDR3 spans 11 amino acids. The V end was cut by 3 bases, the J end by 2 bases, with 2 bases between. CDR1 and CDR2 (germline): SGDLS, YYNGEE. As DNA, the CDR3 is TGTGCCAGCAGCGGGAACTATGGCTACACCTTC. It specifies CASSGNYGYTF.

This clone was seen once. The chain is built from TRBV6-5 and TRBJ2-5, with a weak D call TRBD2 (5 bases). Per germline, CDR1 MNHEY and CDR2 SVGAGI. V was shortened by 1 base and J by 4 bases, with 13 bases between the two germline ends. The CDR3 is made up of 15 amino acids. CDR3 sequence reads: CASSYFILGGETQYF. CDR3 bases: TGTGCCAGCAGTTACTTTATCCTTGGAGGAGAGACCCAGTACTTC.

The chain has TRBV11-2 and TRBJ2-6, with D hard to call. Trimming left V 5 bases short and J 0 bases short, with 8 bases between. Germline CDR1 SGHAT, CDR2 FQNNGV. The CDR3 is made up of 15 amino acids. The CDR3 protein is CASSPHPSGANVLTF. The CDR3 nucleotides read TGTGCCAGCAGCCCCCATCCCTCTGGGGCCAACGTCCTGACTTTC.

The V call is TRBV19, the J call TRBJ1-1; D is unclear. CDR3 size: 11 residues. Deletions cut 5 bases from V and 12 bases from J, with 13 bases between. Looked up from germline, CDR1 is LNHDA and CDR2 is SQIVND (reference sequence). As DNA, the CDR3 is TGTGCCAGTAGTCGTGGTGCGCTTACTTTCTTT. Its translation: CASSRGALTFF.

This chain uses TRBV5-1 with TRBJ2-1; D call uncertain. V lost 4 bases to trimming and J lost 5 bases, with 10 bases between them. The CDR3 is 13 amino acids. CDR1 is SGHRS and CDR2 is YFSETQ in the germline V gene. The CDR3 reads CASSLLQNNEQFF. The CDR3 DNA reads as TGCGCCAGCAGCCTCCTCCAGAACAATGAGCAGTTCTTC.

This clone showed up just once. J is TRBJ2-3 and V is TRBV24-1; no clear D gene. CDR1 is KGHDR and CDR2 is SFDVKD in the germline V gene. Between the trimmed V and J ends, which lost 2 bases and 0 bases, there was a span of 8 bases. This CDR3 region has 15 residues. Here the CDR3 DNA reads TGTGCCACCAGTGATTGGACCGAGAGCACAGATACGCAGTATTTT. This translates into CATSDWTESTDTQYF.

The chain is built from TRBV11-1 and TRBJ2-7, with 9 bases aligning to TRBD2. The CDR3 spans 16 residues. Trimming at V came to 5 bases and at J to 5 bases, leaving 13 bases not matched to a gene. Germline V gene data show CDR1 as SGHAT and CDR2 as FQDESV (reference sequence). DNA for the CDR3: TGTGCCAGCAGCCGAGCGGCGGGTAGCGGGGGCCACGAGCAGTACTTC. Its translation is CASSRAAGSGGHEQYF.